This T cell receptor beta chain comes out of a study of CD8+ T cells in alopecia areata. Study-level information: Dosing with tofacitinib proceeded for 6 to 18 months, followed by 6 months off drug.

Note on this clone: Its cognate antigen is unknown.

Germline assignment: CDR1 LGHNA and CDR2 YSLEER. The V and J ends lost 0 bases and 6 bases respectively, with 7 bases between them. This CDR3 has 13 residues. Overall study findings and caveats: Affected lesional scalp, above all in alopecia totalis/universalis, was more clonal than normal scalp.

Stated treatment: oral pan-JAK inhibitor, 5-10 mg twice daily. In alopecia areata patients, both lesional scalp punch biopsies and peripheral blood were collected. Extraction and reverse transcription of RNA yielded cDNA as the sequencing template. Data came from immunoSEQ multiplex PCR; TCRdb stores just in-frame clones and leaves some out. The table records about 120,000 clones, under 65% of them present only once. The chain couples TRBV4-3 to TRBJ2-3, with no clear D. The sample consisted of CD4+ T cells sorted from blood, taken at week 4, from a patient treated with tofacitinib. This receptor was obtained from a human donor with alopecia areata. This chain's CDR3 is CASSQDGRDTQYF. The CDR3 DNA is TGCGCCAGCAGCCAAGATGGGCGGGATACGCAGTATTTT.